A single sample gave rise to the 18 T cell receptor beta chains below, sequenced in a study of blood T cell repertoires in COVID-19. Profiled with immunoSEQ multiplex PCR; TCRdb holds only in-frame clones, not every one. The sample includes around 30,000 clones, around nine tenths seen only once; the top ten take over 13%. What was sequenced was peripheral blood. These TCRs come from a man in his sixties with active COVID-19.

This chain links TRBV7-2 with TRBJ1-1; a weak D match, TRBD1 (5 bases). The CDR3 is 14 amino acids. Germline CDR1 and CDR2: SGHTA and FQGNSA. The germline V and J ends were trimmed by 0 bases and 4 bases, with 9 bases remaining between them. The CDR3 sequence is CASSLAGAVTEAFF. The CDR3 bases are TGTGCCAGCAGCTTAGCAGGGGCAGTCACTGAAGCTTTCTTT.

The chain recombines TRBV7-8 with TRBJ2-5; D possibly corresponds to TRBD2 (5 bases). Germline V gives CDR1 SGHVS, CDR2 FQNEAQ. The CDR3 has 12 residues. Between the trimmed V and J ends, which lost 5 bases and 9 bases, there was a span of 13 bases. CDR3: CASSHIEGPQYF. CDR3 DNA sequence: TGTGCCAGCAGCCATATCGAGGGCCCCCAGTACTTC.

This clone is a singleton in its sample. The chain combines TRBV6-6 with TRBJ2-7; the match to TRBD1 covers 10 bases. V trimming: 7 bases; J trimming: 1 base; junction bases outside the gene matches: 4. The CDR3 covers 14 residues. The germline V gene encodes CDR1 MNHNY and CDR2 SVGAGI (reference sequence). The CDR3: CASKPGQGSYEQYF. In nucleotides, the CDR3 is TGTGCCAGCAAACCGGGACAGGGGTCCTACGAGCAGTACTTC.

The V call is TRBV29-1, the J call TRBJ1-5; D perhaps matches TRBD1 (5 bases). Trimming removed 7 bases at V and 3 bases at J, with 13 bases between. Germline V lookup: CDR1 SQVTM, CDR2 ANQGSEA. The CDR3 runs to 13 residues. The CDR3 loop is CSATTGVNQPQHF. The DNA of the CDR3 is TGCAGCGCTACTACGGGGGTCAATCAGCCCCAGCATTTT. Together with reference TRBV29-1 and TRBJ1-5, the CDR3 gives the full variable domain: SAVISQKPSRDICQRGTSLTIQCQVDSQVTMMFWYRQQPGQSLTLIATANQGSEATYESGFVIDKFPISRPNLTFSTLTVSNMSPEDSSIYLCSATTGVNQPQHFGDGTRLSIL.

This clone is a singleton in its sample. The rearrangement uses TRBV5-6 and TRBJ2-5; 9 bases agree with TRBD2. In germline, CDR1 is SGHDT, CDR2 YYEEEE. V was pared by 0 bases and J by 4 bases, with 16 bases of the junction left unmatched. This CDR3 is 19 amino acids long. The CDR3 spells CASSLGTATVAGDPETQYF. The DNA of the CDR3 is TGTGCCAGCAGCTTGGGGACAGCCACCGTAGCGGGAGACCCAGAGACCCAGTACTTC.

Regarding this clone: Relative to the germline gene, one junction end is altered; a read error may explain this. This chain connects TRBV20-1 to TRBJ1-1; the D is unclear. The CDR3 contains 9 residues. Germline CDR1 reads DFQATT; CDR2 reads SNEGSKA (reference sequence). DNA for the CDR3: TGCAGTGCTAGGAATGTCTACGCCTTT. Residues: CSARNVYAF.

J is TRBJ2-7 and V is TRBV4-1, with D possibly matching TRBD1 (5 bases). The germline V and J ends were trimmed by 0 bases and 5 bases, with 17 bases remaining between them. The CDR3 has 16 amino acids. Germline assignment: CDR1 MGHRA and CDR2 YSYEKL. The CDR3 DNA reads as TGCGCCAGCAGCCAAGATCGGCTGGGGCGGTACAACGAGCAGTACTTC. It codes for CASSQDRLGRYNEQYF.

The V and J genes are TRBV20-1 and TRBJ2-1; D call uncertain. Trimming pared 2 bases from V and 8 bases from J, leaving 7 bases between. CDR1 DFQATT and CDR2 SNEGSKA come from the germline V gene (reference sequence). CDR3 size: 11 residues. This CDR3 reads CSARIVDEQFF. As DNA, the CDR3 is TGCAGTGCTAGAATAGTAGATGAGCAGTTCTTC.

The rearrangement joins TRBV11-2 to TRBJ1-2; D might be TRBD1 (5 bases). Trimming stripped 4 bases from V and 5 bases from J, with 20 bases between. Germline V CDR1 and CDR2: SGHAT, FQNNGV. The CDR3 is 16 amino acids. In DNA, the CDR3 is TGTGCCAGCAGCTCCATCCGGGGGAGTAAGACGTATGGCTACACCTTC. Translating it yields CASSSIRGSKTYGYTF.

The V gene is TRBV7-9, the J gene TRBJ2-5; perhaps TRBD1 as D (5 bases). V lost 5 bases and J 5 bases, leaving 18 bases between the germline ends. Germline V gene data show CDR1 as SEHNR and CDR2 as FQNEAQ (reference sequence). This CDR3 is built from 15 residues. The CDR3 DNA sequence: TGTGCCAGCAGCACAACCCTGCAGGGCACGGAGACCCAGTACTTC. Protein product: CASSTTLQGTETQYF.

The gene calls are TRBV12-5 and TRBJ1-5; a possible D gene is TRBD1 (5 bases). The CDR3 is 14 residues long. Germline loops: CDR1 LGHNT, CDR2 FRNRAP. The ends were cut back, 6 bases at V and 3 bases at J, with 12 bases in the middle. CDR3 loop: CASGVDSTNQPQHF. For the CDR3, the DNA is TGTGCTAGTGGCGTCGACAGTACCAATCAGCCCCAGCATTTT.

This clone appeared a single time. The genes are TRBV14 and TRBJ2-3; unclear D gene. CDR1 and CDR2 from the germline V gene are SGHDN and FVKESK. With 0 bases removed from V and 4 bases from J, the gap between germline ends came to 8 bases. The CDR3 covers 14 residues. CDR3 coding DNA: TGTGCCAGCAGCCAAGATATAGTCGCAGATACGCAGTATTTT. The encoded protein is CASSQDIVADTQYF.

CDR3 protein: CASSPRGGASGAKLDTQYF. CDR3 DNA sequence: TGCGCCAGCAGCCCAAGGGGTGGGGCTAGCGGGGCGAAATTAGATACGCAGTATTTT. The rearrangement uses TRBV4-3 and TRBJ2-3, with 9 bases that match TRBD2. The CDR3 sequence is 19 residues long. Germline V gene lookup returns CDR1 LGHNA and CDR2 YSLEER. The trim removed 4 bases at V and 5 bases at J, leaving 19 bases unmatched.

This sequence joins TRBV30 and TRBJ1-5; D gene uncertain. V dropped 6 bases and J dropped 4 bases, with 13 bases sitting between them. From germline, CDR1 is GTSNPN and CDR2 SVGIG (reference sequence). The CDR3 has 13 residues. The CDR3 coding sequence is TGTGCCTGCGACAAGGGCGGGAATCAGCCCCAGCATTTT. Translating it yields CACDKGGNQPQHF.

The rearrangement joins TRBV7-9 to TRBJ2-3; tentative D call: TRBD2 (7 bases). This CDR3 has 17 amino acids. Trimming removed 6 bases from V and 0 bases from J, with 19 bases in between. Germline assignment: CDR1 SEHNR and CDR2 FQNEAQ (reference sequence). For the CDR3, the DNA is TGTGCCAGCAGGGAGGGGGGGAGCCTCTCTAGCACAGATACGCAGTATTTT. It translates to CASREGGSLSSTDTQYF.

The CDR3 DNA reads TGTGCCAGCAGCCAAAGCTCCGGGACCTACAATGAGCAGTTCTTC. Translation: CASSQSSGTYNEQFF. The chain is built from TRBV4-2 and TRBJ2-1, with a tentative D call TRBD2 (5 bases). The CDR3 covers 15 residues. The V end was cut by 2 bases, the J end by 2 bases, with 10 bases between. Germline V gives CDR1 LGHNA, CDR2 YNFKEQ.

This clone was observed a few times. The V and J genes are TRBV12-3 or TRBV12-4 and TRBJ1-5; D uncertain. The CDR3 is made up of 13 amino acids. V lost 1 base, J lost 7 bases, and 8 bases lay in between. In nucleotides, the CDR3 is TGTGCCAGCAGTTTAGGCAATGAGCAGCCCCAGCATTTT. Translated: CASSLGNEQPQHF.

V and J are TRBV20-1 and TRBJ2-5, with 13 bases aligning to TRBD2. V dropped 3 bases and J dropped 1; count of bases not matched to a gene: 5. Germline CDR1 DFQATT, CDR2 SNEGSKA (reference sequence). The CDR3 has 16 residues. The CDR3 region has the DNA TGCAGTGCTAGTCAACTAGCGGGGGGGGCCCAAGAGACCCAGTACTTC. Translating it yields CSASQLAGGAQETQYF.